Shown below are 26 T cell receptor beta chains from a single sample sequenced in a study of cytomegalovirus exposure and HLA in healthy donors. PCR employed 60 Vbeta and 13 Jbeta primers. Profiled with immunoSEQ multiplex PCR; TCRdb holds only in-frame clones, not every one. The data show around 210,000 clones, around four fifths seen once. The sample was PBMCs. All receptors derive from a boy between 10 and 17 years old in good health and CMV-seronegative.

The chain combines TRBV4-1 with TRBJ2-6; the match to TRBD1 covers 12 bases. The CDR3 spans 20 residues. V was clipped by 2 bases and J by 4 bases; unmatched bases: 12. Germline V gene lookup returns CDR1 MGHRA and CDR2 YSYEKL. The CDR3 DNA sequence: TGCGCCAGCAGCCAACTACCAGGGGGACAGGGGGCGCAAGGGGCCAACGTCCTGACTTTC. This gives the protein CASSQLPGGQGAQGANVLTF.

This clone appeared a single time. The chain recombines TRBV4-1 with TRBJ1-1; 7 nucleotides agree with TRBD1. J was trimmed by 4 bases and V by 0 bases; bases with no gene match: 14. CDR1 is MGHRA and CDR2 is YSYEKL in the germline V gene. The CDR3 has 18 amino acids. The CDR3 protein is CASSQDLETGRAGTEAFF. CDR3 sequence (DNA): TGCGCCAGCAGCCAAGATCTGGAGACAGGGCGGGCGGGCACTGAAGCTTTCTTT.

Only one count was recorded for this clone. CDR3 in amino acids: CAWSGPGQGAYEQYF. In DNA, the CDR3 is TGTGCCTGGAGCGGTCCGGGACAGGGGGCCTACGAGCAGTACTTC. The chain uses TRBV30 and TRBJ2-7, with TRBD1 matching over 11 bases. V was pared by 3 bases and J by 2 bases, with 6 bases of the junction left unmatched. Germline loops: CDR1 GTSNPN, CDR2 SVGIG (reference sequence). This CDR3 has 15 residues.

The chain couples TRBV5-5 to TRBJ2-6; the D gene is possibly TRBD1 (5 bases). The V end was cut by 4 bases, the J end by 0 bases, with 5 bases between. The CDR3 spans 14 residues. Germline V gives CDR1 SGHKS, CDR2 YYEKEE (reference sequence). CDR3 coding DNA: TGTGCCAGCAGCCAGGGCTCTGGGGCCAACGTCCTGACTTTC. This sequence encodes CASSQGSGANVLTF.

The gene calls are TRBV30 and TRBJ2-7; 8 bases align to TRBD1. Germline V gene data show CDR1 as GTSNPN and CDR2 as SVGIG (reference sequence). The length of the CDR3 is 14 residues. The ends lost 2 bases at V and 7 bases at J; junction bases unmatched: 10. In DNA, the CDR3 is TGTGCCTGGAGTAACGAGGCAGGGGGCCGTGAGCAGTACTTC. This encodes CAWSNEAGGREQYF.

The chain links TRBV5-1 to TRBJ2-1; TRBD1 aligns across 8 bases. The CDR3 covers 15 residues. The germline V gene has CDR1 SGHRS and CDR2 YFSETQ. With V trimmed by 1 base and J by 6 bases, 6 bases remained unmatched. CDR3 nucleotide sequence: TGCGCCAGCAGCTTGACTAGACAGGGGTTCAATGAGCAGTTCTTC. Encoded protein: CASSLTRQGFNEQFF.

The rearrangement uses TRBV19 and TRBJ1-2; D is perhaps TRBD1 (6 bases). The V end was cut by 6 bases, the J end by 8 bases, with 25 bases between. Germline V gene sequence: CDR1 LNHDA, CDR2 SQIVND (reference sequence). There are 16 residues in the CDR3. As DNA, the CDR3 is TGTGCCAGTAGCGAACTCTCTGGTTGGGGGCGAGGAGGCTACACCTTC. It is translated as CASSELSGWGRGGYTF.

CDR3 protein: CARLWGQGYSGANVLTF. CDR3 coding DNA: TGTGCCCGCCTATGGGGACAGGGGTACTCTGGGGCCAACGTCCTGACTTTC. The chain joins TRBV30 to TRBJ2-6; 10 nucleotides line up with TRBD1. The CDR3 sequence is 17 residues long. Losses at the gene ends were 8 bases for V and 0 bases for J; bases not matched to a gene: 10. The germline CDR1 and CDR2 sequences are GTSNPN and SVGIG (reference sequence). The complete variable domain, with remaining parts taken from reference TRBV30 and TRBJ2-6, reads SQTIHQWPATLVQPVGSPLSLECTVEGTSNPNLYWYRQAAGRGLQLLFYSVGIGQISSEVPQNLSASRPQDRQFILSSKKLLLSDSGFYLCARLWGQGYSGANVLTFGAGSRLTVL.

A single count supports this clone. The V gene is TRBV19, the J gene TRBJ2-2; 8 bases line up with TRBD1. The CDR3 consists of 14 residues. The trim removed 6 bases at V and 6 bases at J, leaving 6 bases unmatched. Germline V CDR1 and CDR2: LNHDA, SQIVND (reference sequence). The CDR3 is CASSTTGVPGELFF. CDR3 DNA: TGTGCCAGTAGCACGACAGGGGTCCCCGGGGAGCTGTTTTTT.

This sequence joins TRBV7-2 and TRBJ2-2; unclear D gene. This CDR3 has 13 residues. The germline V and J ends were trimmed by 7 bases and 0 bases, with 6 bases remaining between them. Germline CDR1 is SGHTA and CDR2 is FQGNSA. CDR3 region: CASNEPNTGELFF. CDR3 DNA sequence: TGTGCCAGCAATGAGCCGAACACCGGGGAGCTGTTTTTT.

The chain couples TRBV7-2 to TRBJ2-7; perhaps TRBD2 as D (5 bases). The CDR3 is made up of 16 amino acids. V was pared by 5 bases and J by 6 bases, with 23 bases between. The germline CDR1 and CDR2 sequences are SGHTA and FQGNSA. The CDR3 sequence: CASSLTTRTPSPEQYF. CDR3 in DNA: TGTGCCAGCAGCCTAACTACCAGGACTCCCTCCCCCGAGCAGTACTTC.

The CDR3 nucleotides are TGCGCCAGCAGCTTCGGGACTAGCGGATTCTACGAGCAGTACTTC. It is translated as CASSFGTSGFYEQYF. The rearrangement uses TRBV5-1 and TRBJ2-7, with 11 nucleotides matching TRBD2. The CDR3 length is 15 residues. V dropped 2 bases and J dropped 3; count of bases not matched to a gene: 4. The germline V gene encodes CDR1 SGHRS and CDR2 YFSETQ.

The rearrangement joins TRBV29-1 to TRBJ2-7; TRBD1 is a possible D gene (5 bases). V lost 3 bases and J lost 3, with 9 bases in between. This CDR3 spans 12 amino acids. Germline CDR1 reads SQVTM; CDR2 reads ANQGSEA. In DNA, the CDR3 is TGCAGCGTTGATGGCCAGGGCTACGAGCAGTACTTC. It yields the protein CSVDGQGYEQYF.

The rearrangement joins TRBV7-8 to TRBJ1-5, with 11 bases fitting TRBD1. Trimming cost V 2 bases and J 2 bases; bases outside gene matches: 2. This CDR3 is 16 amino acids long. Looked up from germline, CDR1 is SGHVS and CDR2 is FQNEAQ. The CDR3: CASSLRTGGRNQPQHF. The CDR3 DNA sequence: TGTGCCAGCAGCTTACGGACAGGGGGCCGCAATCAGCCCCAGCATTTT.

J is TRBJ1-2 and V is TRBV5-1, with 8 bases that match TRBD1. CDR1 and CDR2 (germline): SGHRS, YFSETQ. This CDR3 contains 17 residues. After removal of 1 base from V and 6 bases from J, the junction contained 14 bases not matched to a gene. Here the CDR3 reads CASSLIGQGRGEDGYTF. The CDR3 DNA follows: TGCGCCAGCAGCTTGATCGGACAGGGAAGAGGAGAGGATGGCTACACCTTC.

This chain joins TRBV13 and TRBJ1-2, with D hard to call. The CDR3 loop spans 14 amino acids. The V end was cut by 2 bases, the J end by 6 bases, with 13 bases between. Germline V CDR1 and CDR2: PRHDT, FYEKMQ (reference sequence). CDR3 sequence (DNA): TGTGCCAGCAGCTTAACGGGAGTAACAAATGGCTACACCTTC. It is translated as CASSLTGVTNGYTF.

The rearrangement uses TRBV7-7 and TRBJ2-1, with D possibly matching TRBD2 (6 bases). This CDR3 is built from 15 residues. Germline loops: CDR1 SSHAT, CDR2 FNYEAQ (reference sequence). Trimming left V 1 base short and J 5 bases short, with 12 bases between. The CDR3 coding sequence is TGTGCCAGCAGCTTAGAACGCGGCGGGGACAATGAGCAGTTCTTC. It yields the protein CASSLERGGDNEQFF.

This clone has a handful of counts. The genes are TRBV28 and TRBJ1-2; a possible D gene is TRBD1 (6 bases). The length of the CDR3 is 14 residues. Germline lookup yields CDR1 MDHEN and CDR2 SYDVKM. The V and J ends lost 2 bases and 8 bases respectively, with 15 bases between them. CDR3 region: CASSLQPGVEGYTF. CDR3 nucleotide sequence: TGTGCCAGCAGTTTACAGCCAGGGGTGGAGGGCTACACCTTC.

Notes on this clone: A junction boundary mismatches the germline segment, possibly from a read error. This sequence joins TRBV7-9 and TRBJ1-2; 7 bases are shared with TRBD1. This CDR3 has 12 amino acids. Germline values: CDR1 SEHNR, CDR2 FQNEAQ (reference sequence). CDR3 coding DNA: TGTTCCAGCAGCACAGGGGTGCGAGGCTACACCTTC. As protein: CSSSTGVRGYTF.

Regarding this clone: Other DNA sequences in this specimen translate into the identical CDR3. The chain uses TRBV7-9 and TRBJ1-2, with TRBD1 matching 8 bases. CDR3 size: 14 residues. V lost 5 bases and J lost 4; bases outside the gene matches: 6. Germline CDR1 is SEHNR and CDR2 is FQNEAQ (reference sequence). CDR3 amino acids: CASSPGQGLYGYTF. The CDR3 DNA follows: TGTGCCAGCAGCCCAGGACAGGGACTCTATGGCTACACCTTC.

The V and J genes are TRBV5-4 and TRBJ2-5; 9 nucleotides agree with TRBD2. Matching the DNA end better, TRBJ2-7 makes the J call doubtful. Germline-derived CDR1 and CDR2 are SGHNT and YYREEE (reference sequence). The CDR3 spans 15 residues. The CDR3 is CASSLSGRTDYEQYF. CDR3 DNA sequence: TGTGCCAGCAGCCTAAGCGGGAGGACTGACTACGAGCAGTACTTC.

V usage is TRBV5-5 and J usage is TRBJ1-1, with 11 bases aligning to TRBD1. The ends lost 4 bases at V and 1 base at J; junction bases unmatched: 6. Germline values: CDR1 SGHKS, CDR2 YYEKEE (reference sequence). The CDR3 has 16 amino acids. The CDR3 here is CASSISGTGGNTEAFF. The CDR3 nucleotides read TGTGCCAGCAGCATCTCCGGGACAGGGGGGAACACTGAAGCTTTCTTT.

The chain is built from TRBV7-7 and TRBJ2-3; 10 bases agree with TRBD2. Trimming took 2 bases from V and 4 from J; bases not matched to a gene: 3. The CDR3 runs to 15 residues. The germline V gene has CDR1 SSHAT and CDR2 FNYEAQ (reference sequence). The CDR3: CASSLLAGDADTQYF. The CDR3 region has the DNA TGTGCCAGCAGCTTACTAGCGGGAGACGCAGATACGCAGTATTTT.

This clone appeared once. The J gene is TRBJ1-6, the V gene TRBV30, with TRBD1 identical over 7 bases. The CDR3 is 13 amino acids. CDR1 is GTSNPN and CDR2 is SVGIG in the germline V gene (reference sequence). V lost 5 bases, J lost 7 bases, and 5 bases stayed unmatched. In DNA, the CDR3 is TGTGCCTGGGTCGGGACAGACAATTCACCCCTCCACTTT. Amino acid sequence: CAWVGTDNSPLHF.

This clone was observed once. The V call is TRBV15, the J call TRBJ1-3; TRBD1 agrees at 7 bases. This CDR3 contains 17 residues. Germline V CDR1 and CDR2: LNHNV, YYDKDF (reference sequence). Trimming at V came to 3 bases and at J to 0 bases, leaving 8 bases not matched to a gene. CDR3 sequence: CATSSLGGGSSGNTIYF. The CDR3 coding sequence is TGTGCCACCAGCAGTTTAGGGGGCGGAAGCTCTGGAAACACCATATATTTT.

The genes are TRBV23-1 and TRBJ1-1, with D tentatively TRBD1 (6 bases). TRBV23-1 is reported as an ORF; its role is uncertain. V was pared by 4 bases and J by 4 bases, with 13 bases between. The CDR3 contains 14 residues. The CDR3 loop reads CASSPTQGITEAFF. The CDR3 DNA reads TGCGCCAGCAGTCCCACTCAGGGGATCACTGAAGCTTTCTTT.